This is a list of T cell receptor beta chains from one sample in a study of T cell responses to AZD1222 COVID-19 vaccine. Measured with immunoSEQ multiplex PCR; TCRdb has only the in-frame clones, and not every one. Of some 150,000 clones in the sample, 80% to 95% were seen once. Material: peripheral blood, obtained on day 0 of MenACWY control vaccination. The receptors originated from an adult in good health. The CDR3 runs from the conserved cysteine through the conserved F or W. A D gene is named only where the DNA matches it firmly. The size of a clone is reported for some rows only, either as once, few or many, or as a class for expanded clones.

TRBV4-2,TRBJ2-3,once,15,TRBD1,TGTGCCAGCAGCGGACAGGGGAGAGAGGCAGATACGCAGTATTTT,CASSGQGREADTQYF
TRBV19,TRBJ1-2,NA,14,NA,TGTGCCAGTAGTATCCCAGGGGTTGCCTATGGCTACACCTTC,CASSIPGVAYGYTF
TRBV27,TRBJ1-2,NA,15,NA,TGTGCCAGCAGTCCCCGCGATACAGGGCTAGAGGGCTACACCTTC,CASSPRDTGLEGYTF
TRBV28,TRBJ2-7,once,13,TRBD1,TGTGCCAGCAGTGTGGACAGGGATCACGAGCAGTACTTC,CASSVDRDHEQYF
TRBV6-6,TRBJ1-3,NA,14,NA,TGTGCCAGCAGTTACCAGGGGACTGGAAACACCATATATTTT,CASSYQGTGNTIYF
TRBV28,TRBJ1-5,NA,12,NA,TGTGTTACCAATGAGAGCAATCAGCCCCAGCATTTT,CVTNESNQPQHF
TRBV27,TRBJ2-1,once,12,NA,TGTGCCAGCAGTTCTTTAATGGGCAGTAAGTTCTTC,CASSSLMGSKFF
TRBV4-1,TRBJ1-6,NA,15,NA,TGCGCCAGCAGCCAAGGGAGAACAGGGAATTCACCCCTCCACTTT,CASSQGRTGNSPLHF
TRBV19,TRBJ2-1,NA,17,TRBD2,TGTGCCAGTAGTCCCCGGTTAGCGGGAGGGGATTACAATGAGCAGTTCTTC,CASSPRLAGGDYNEQFF
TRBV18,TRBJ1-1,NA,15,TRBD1,TGTGCCAGCTCAATCGGACAGGCGAGAGACACTGAAGCTTTCTTT,CASSIGQARDTEAFF
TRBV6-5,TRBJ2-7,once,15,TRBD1,TGTGCCAGCAGACTCTATCGGACAGGGGGCATCGAGCAGTACTTC,CASRLYRTGGIEQYF
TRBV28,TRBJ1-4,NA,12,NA,TGTGCCAGCAGCCTTAGGGATGAAAAACTGTTTTTT,CASSLRDEKLFF
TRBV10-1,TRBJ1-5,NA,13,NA,TGCGCCAGCAGTGAGGGATTGAACCAGCCCCAGCATTTT,CASSEGLNQPQHF
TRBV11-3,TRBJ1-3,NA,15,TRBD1,TGTGCCAGCAGCAGTGGACAGGGGACTGGAAACACCATATATTTT,CASSSGQGTGNTIYF
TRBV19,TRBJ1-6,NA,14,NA,TGTGCCAGTAGTACCAACCTGGGAGATTCACCCCTCCACTTT,CASSTNLGDSPLHF
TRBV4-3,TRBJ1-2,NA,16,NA,TGCGCCAGCAGCCAAGCGACAGGACAGACCGCCTTGGGCTACACCTTC,CASSQATGQTALGYTF
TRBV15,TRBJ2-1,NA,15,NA,TGTGCCACCAGCAGAGACCCGACGTTGGACAATGAGCAGTTCTTC,CATSRDPTLDNEQFF
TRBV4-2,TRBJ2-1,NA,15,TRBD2,TGTGCCAGCAGCCAAGGACTAGCGGGACAAAATGAGCAGTTCTTC,CASSQGLAGQNEQFF
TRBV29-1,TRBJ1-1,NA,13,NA,TGCAGCGTTGATCAGGACAGAAACACTGAAGCTTTCTTT,CSVDQDRNTEAFF
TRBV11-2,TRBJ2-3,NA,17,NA,TGTGCCAGCAGCTTAAGGGGGCTGGGGGGGACCACAGATACGCAGTATTTT,CASSLRGLGGTTDTQYF